The 32 T cell receptor beta chains given below trace back to one sample, sequenced in a study of blood T cell repertoires in COVID-19. Measured with immunoSEQ multiplex PCR; TCRdb has only the in-frame clones, and not every one. This sample yields about 78,000 clones, of which around nine tenths are seen a single time; roughly 2% belongs to the top ten. The sample comprised peripheral blood. The source of these receptors is a woman aged 55-75 years with acute or convalescent COVID-19.

The chain uses TRBV7-2 and TRBJ2-1; D not certain. Trimming cost V 5 bases and J 9 bases, with 14 bases left between them. CDR3 size: 13 residues. CDR1 and CDR2 from the germline V gene are SGHTA and FQGNSA. CDR3 sequence: CASSPSVVVEQFF. CDR3 coding DNA: TGTGCCAGCAGCCCGAGCGTGGTGGTTGAGCAGTTCTTC.

V gene TRBV28 combines with J gene TRBJ2-7; 9 bases align to TRBD1. The germline gives CDR1 MDHEN, CDR2 SYDVKM. J was trimmed by 5 bases and V by 1 base; bases with no gene match: 6. The CDR3 extends over 15 amino acids. The CDR3 DNA sequence: TGTGCCAGCAGTTTATCCGGGACAGGGTATAACGAGCAGTACTTC. Residues: CASSLSGTGYNEQYF.

The chain has TRBV18 and TRBJ1-1, with D possibly matching TRBD1 (6 bases). CDR3 size: 17 residues. Germline V lookup: CDR1 KGHSH, CDR2 LQKENI. Trimming pared 2 bases from V and 4 bases from J, leaving 20 bases between. The CDR3 region has the DNA TGTGCCAGCTCACCAACCCAGGACCCTCTCAGGGGCACTGAAGCTTTCTTT. Its protein is CASSPTQDPLRGTEAFF.

This clone was counted a single time. This chain joins TRBV29-1 and TRBJ1-3, with 9 bases that match TRBD1. The CDR3 is 17 residues long. With 0 bases clipped from V and 10 bases from J, the junction kept 16 bases outside the gene matches. Germline CDR1 reads SQVTM; CDR2 reads ANQGSEA. The DNA of the CDR3 is TGCAGCGTTGAAGAGCCCGGGACAGGGCAGTATGGGGGGACCATATATTTT. Protein product: CSVEEPGTGQYGGTIYF.

This chain uses TRBV30 with TRBJ1-1; D may be TRBD1 (5 bases). V lost 0 bases and J lost 5, with 13 bases in between. The germline V gene has CDR1 GTSNPN and CDR2 SVGIG (reference sequence). This CDR3 spans 14 amino acids. The CDR3 reads CAWSVFGGKTEAFF. Written as DNA, the CDR3 is TGTGCCTGGAGTGTCTTCGGGGGAAAAACTGAAGCTTTCTTT.

This chain connects TRBV11-3 to TRBJ2-2; no clear D. Between the trimmed V and J ends, which lost 1 base and 0 bases, there was a span of 9 bases. CDR1 and CDR2 (germline): SGHNT, YENEEA. The CDR3 is 16 residues long. CDR3 protein: CASSLAVASNTGELFF. Written as DNA, the CDR3 is TGTGCCAGCAGCTTAGCGGTAGCCTCGAACACCGGGGAGCTGTTTTTT.

The rearrangement joins TRBV28 to TRBJ1-6; possibly TRBD1 for D (5 bases). This CDR3 is built from 12 residues. The V and J ends lost 7 bases and 8 bases respectively, with 9 bases between them. Looked up from germline, CDR1 is MDHEN and CDR2 is SYDVKM. The CDR3 DNA reads as TGTGCCAGCACCAAAGGGGATTCACCCCTCCACTTT. This sequence encodes CASTKGDSPLHF.

The chain links TRBV27 to TRBJ2-7, with D possibly being TRBD2 (6 bases). Looked up from germline, CDR1 is MNHEY and CDR2 is SMNVEV (reference sequence). The CDR3 covers 13 residues. The V end was cut by 6 bases, the J end by 3 bases, with 12 bases between. The CDR3 coding sequence is TGTGCCAGCAGCCGGGACTTCTTCTACGAGCAGTACTTC. This codes for CASSRDFFYEQYF.

The J gene is TRBJ2-7, the V gene TRBV9; 7 positions match TRBD1. With V trimmed by 2 bases and J by 6 bases, 5 bases remained unmatched. Germline-derived CDR1 and CDR2 are SGDLS and YYNGEE. CDR3 length: 13 amino acids. CDR3 region: CASSVTGVSEQYF. CDR3 DNA sequence: TGTGCCAGCAGCGTTACAGGGGTAAGCGAGCAGTACTTC.

The chain recombines TRBV11-2 with TRBJ2-5; 9 bases match TRBD2. The J segment lost 4 bases and the V segment lost 1 base, leaving 13 bases of the junction unmatched. The CDR3 is 18 residues long. Germline assignment: CDR1 SGHAT and CDR2 FQNNGV. The CDR3 reads CASSLGGSGAGGAETQYF. The DNA of the CDR3 is TGTGCCAGCAGCTTAGGAGGGTCCGGAGCGGGGGGAGCAGAGACCCAGTACTTC.

J is TRBJ1-6 and V is TRBV5-4, with D perhaps matching TRBD1 (5 bases). V gave up 5 bases and J gave up 7 bases, with 16 bases separating them. There are 15 residues in the CDR3. The germline CDR1 and CDR2 sequences are SGHNT and YYREEE (reference sequence). CDR3 protein: CASRQDREGNSPLHF. In DNA form, the CDR3 reads TGTGCCAGCAGACAGGATAGGGAAGGGAATTCACCCCTCCACTTT.

This clone was seen only once. The chain has TRBV5-1 and TRBJ1-1; the D gene is possibly TRBD1 (6 bases). CDR1 is SGHRS and CDR2 is YFSETQ in the germline V gene. Trimming shortened V by 2 bases and J by 4 bases, and 12 bases separated the two germline ends. CDR3 length: 14 residues. As DNA, the CDR3 is TGCGCCAGCAGCTTCACAGGGACGGGCACTGAAGCTTTCTTT. It encodes CASSFTGTGTEAFF.

The chain links TRBV10-3 to TRBJ1-6; TRBD1 agrees at 9 bases. CDR1 is ENHRY, CDR2 SYGVKD, per germline. After removal of 10 bases from V and 10 bases from J, the junction contained 5 bases not matched to a gene. This CDR3 comprises 12 residues. CDR3 in amino acids: CARDRATSPLHF. CDR3 in DNA: TGTGCCAGGGACAGGGCGACCTCACCCCTCCACTTT.

The J gene is TRBJ2-1, the V gene TRBV6-6; the D gene is possibly TRBD2 (5 bases). Germline V gene lookup returns CDR1 MNHNY and CDR2 SVGAGI (reference sequence). Trimming stripped 6 bases from V and 9 bases from J, with 21 bases between. The CDR3 sequence is 15 residues long. CDR3 nucleotide sequence: TGTGCCAGCAGCGAGGACCCGAGGGTAGCCAGTGAGCAGTTCTTC. It encodes CASSEDPRVASEQFF.

This chain joins TRBV6-5 and TRBJ2-1, with 8 bases fitting TRBD2. This CDR3 region has 13 residues. Germline V gene sequence: CDR1 MNHEY, CDR2 SVGAGI. Trimming removed 5 bases from V and 7 bases from J; junction bases left unmatched: 4. CDR3 bases: TGTGCCAGCAGTCCCGGGACTAGAAATGAGCAGTTCTTC. Its protein product is CASSPGTRNEQFF.

This sequence joins TRBV4-3 and TRBJ2-2; TRBD1 aligns across 8 bases. V lost 0 bases and J lost 5; bases outside the gene matches: 5. Germline loops: CDR1 LGHNA, CDR2 YSLEER. This CDR3 is 16 amino acids long. The CDR3 here is CASSQEPRGRTGELFF. The DNA for the CDR3 is TGCGCCAGCAGCCAAGAACCCAGGGGGCGAACCGGGGAGCTGTTTTTT.

V and J are TRBV7-2 and TRBJ1-1; D is possibly TRBD1 (5 bases). With 5 bases removed from V and 11 bases from J, the gap between germline ends came to 24 bases. Germline V gene lookup returns CDR1 SGHTA and CDR2 FQGNSA. This CDR3 contains 15 residues. The CDR3 DNA reads TGTGCCAGCAGCCCAGAACCCGGGCGTCGGGGGGAGGCTTTCTTT. Translated: CASSPEPGRRGEAFF.

This clone is a singleton in its sample. This chain joins TRBV28 and TRBJ1-1; possibly TRBD1 for D (5 bases). Trimming shortened V by 1 base and J by 5 bases, and 11 bases separated the two germline ends. CDR1 and CDR2 from the germline V gene are MDHEN and SYDVKM. The CDR3 runs 14 residues. CDR3 DNA sequence: TGTGCCAGCAGTTTATTTTTGGAGGGGACTGAAGCTTTCTTT. Translated: CASSLFLEGTEAFF.

For the CDR3, the DNA is TGTGCCACCAGTGACCTCGGGACACCAGACAATGAGCAGTTCTTC. Its protein is CATSDLGTPDNEQFF. The V gene is TRBV24-1, the J gene TRBJ2-1; weak D call: TRBD1 (6 bases). This CDR3 is 15 amino acids long. V was cut by 4 bases and J by 5 bases, with 14 bases left in between. CDR1 and CDR2 (germline): KGHDR, SFDVKD.

The chain carries TRBV5-1 and TRBJ2-5; D ambiguous. This CDR3 comprises 14 residues. V was shortened by 0 bases and J by 5 bases, with 11 bases between the two germline ends. Per the germline V gene, CDR1 is SGHRS and CDR2 is YFSETQ. DNA of the CDR3: TGCGCCAGCAGCTTGGTCGTGCCCGGGGAGACCCAGTACTTC. Translation: CASSLVVPGETQYF. The full variable domain, rest sourced from reference TRBV5-1 and TRBJ2-5, is KAGVTQTPRYLIKTRGQQVTLSCSPISGHRSVSWYQQTPGQGLQFLFEYFSETQRNKGNFPGRFSGRQFSNSRSEMNVSTLELGDSALYLCASSLVVPGETQYFGPGTRLLVL.

The rearrangement links TRBV10-3 to TRBJ1-2; TRBD1 is a possible D gene (6 bases). V lost 2 bases, J lost 1 base, and 11 bases lay in between. CDR3 length: 15 amino acids. From germline, CDR1 is ENHRY and CDR2 SYGVKD. CDR3 in amino acids: CAISENGQNNYGYTF. In nucleotides, the CDR3 is TGTGCCATCAGTGAGAATGGACAGAATAACTATGGCTACACCTTC.

V gene TRBV25-1 combines with J gene TRBJ1-1, with D unclear. V was trimmed by 3 bases and J by 5 bases, leaving 7 bases between them. Per the germline V gene, CDR1 is MGHDK and CDR2 is SYGVNS. The CDR3 sequence is 12 residues long. The CDR3: CASSESGTEAFF. The CDR3 bases are TGTGCCAGCAGTGAGTCAGGTACTGAAGCTTTCTTT.

CDR3 DNA sequence: TGTGCCTGGAGCCTTAACTTCGATCAGCCCCAGCATTTT. This translates into CAWSLNFDQPQHF. This chain joins TRBV30 and TRBJ1-5; D unclear. This CDR3 has 13 residues. With 3 bases removed from V and 5 bases from J, the gap between germline ends came to 11 bases. From germline, CDR1 is GTSNPN and CDR2 SVGIG (reference sequence).

V is TRBV25-1 and J is TRBJ1-4; D is possibly TRBD1 (5 bases). V lost 1 base, J lost 8 bases, and 14 bases lay in between. This CDR3 spans 15 amino acids. Germline CDR1 is MGHDK and CDR2 is SYGVNS. The CDR3 DNA follows: TGTGCCAGCAGTGAATTTGGGGCAGCGAACGAAAAACTGTTTTTT. It specifies CASSEFGAANEKLFF. Supplemented by reference TRBV25-1 and TRBJ1-4, the full variable domain reads EADIYQTPRYLVIGTGKKITLECSQTMGHDKMYWYQQDPGMELHLIHYSYGVNSTEKGDLSSESTVSRIRTEHFPLTLESARPSHTSQYLCASSEFGAANEKLFFGSGTQLSVL.

The chain joins TRBV5-1 to TRBJ1-3; no clear D gene. The CDR3 is made up of 12 amino acids. V lost 4 bases to trimming and J lost 4 bases, with 6 bases between them. Germline loops: CDR1 SGHRS, CDR2 YFSETQ. The CDR3 loop reads CASSREGNTIYF. CDR3 in DNA: TGCGCCAGCAGCCGGGAGGGAAACACCATATATTTT.

V is TRBV2 and J is TRBJ1-5; D remains unclear. Per the germline V gene, CDR1 is SNHLY and CDR2 is FYNNEI. This CDR3 is 15 amino acids long. Trimming left V 6 bases short and J 0 bases short, with 12 bases between. The CDR3: CASSTGLDSNQPQHF. DNA for the CDR3: TGTGCCAGCAGCACCGGACTCGATAGCAATCAGCCCCAGCATTTT. The whole variable domain, remainder taken from reference TRBV2 and TRBJ1-5, is EPEVTQTPSHQVTQMGQEVILRCVPISNHLYFYWYRQILGQKVEFLVSFYNNEISEKSEIFDDQFSVERPDGSNFTLKIRSTKLEDSAMYFCASSTGLDSNQPQHFGDGTRLSIL.

This clone has a handful of counts. The rearrangement joins TRBV12-5 to TRBJ2-7; 11 nucleotides match TRBD1. With V trimmed by 5 bases and J by 3 bases, 12 bases remained unmatched. The germline CDR1 and CDR2 sequences are LGHNT and FRNRAP. There are 17 residues in the CDR3. CDR3 sequence reads: CASGPGQGGPADYEQYF. For the CDR3, the DNA is TGTGCTAGTGGTCCGGGACAGGGGGGCCCGGCGGACTACGAGCAGTACTTC.

The V gene is TRBV7-2, the J gene TRBJ1-5, with TRBD1 identical over 9 bases. CDR1 and CDR2 from the germline V gene are SGHTA and FQGNSA. The CDR3 has 15 amino acids. The junction had 5 bases not matched to a gene; V was cut back by 2 bases and J by 6 bases. CDR3 loop: CASSLNRGRGQPQHF. The CDR3 DNA is TGTGCCAGCAGCTTAAACAGGGGGCGCGGTCAGCCCCAGCATTTT.

The gene calls are TRBV28 and TRBJ2-1; D gene ambiguous. The CDR3 extends over 12 amino acids. Looked up from germline, CDR1 is MDHEN and CDR2 is SYDVKM. V dropped 6 bases and J dropped 10 bases, with 13 bases sitting between them. CDR3 region: CASSTSLWEQFF. For the CDR3, the DNA is TGTGCCAGCAGCACAAGTTTATGGGAGCAGTTCTTC.

J is TRBJ2-1 and V is TRBV24-1, with D tentatively TRBD1 (6 bases). Germline V gene data show CDR1 as KGHDR and CDR2 as SFDVKD. Trimming stripped 4 bases from V and 2 bases from J, with 11 bases between. This CDR3 is built from 15 residues. CDR3 sequence (DNA): TGTGCCACCAGTGAGCTGGACAGTACCTACAATGAGCAGTTCTTC. Its translation: CATSELDSTYNEQFF.

The chain uses TRBV30 and TRBJ1-3; 8 positions match TRBD1. Germline V gene data show CDR1 as GTSNPN and CDR2 as SVGIG (reference sequence). Trimming at V came to 8 bases and at J to 3 bases, leaving 6 bases not matched to a gene. CDR3 length: 13 amino acids. CDR3 bases: TGTGCCCCTCCAGACAGGGGTGGAAACACCATATATTTT. This codes for CAPPDRGGNTIYF.

The rearrangement uses TRBV18 and TRBJ2-5; possible D gene TRBD2, 6 bases. The CDR3 totals 14 residues. V lost 3 bases to trimming and J lost 2 bases, with 10 bases between them. Germline V lookup: CDR1 KGHSH, CDR2 LQKENI. This chain's CDR3 is CASSPGLQQETQYF. CDR3 sequence (DNA): TGTGCCAGCTCACCGGGACTCCAACAAGAGACCCAGTACTTC.